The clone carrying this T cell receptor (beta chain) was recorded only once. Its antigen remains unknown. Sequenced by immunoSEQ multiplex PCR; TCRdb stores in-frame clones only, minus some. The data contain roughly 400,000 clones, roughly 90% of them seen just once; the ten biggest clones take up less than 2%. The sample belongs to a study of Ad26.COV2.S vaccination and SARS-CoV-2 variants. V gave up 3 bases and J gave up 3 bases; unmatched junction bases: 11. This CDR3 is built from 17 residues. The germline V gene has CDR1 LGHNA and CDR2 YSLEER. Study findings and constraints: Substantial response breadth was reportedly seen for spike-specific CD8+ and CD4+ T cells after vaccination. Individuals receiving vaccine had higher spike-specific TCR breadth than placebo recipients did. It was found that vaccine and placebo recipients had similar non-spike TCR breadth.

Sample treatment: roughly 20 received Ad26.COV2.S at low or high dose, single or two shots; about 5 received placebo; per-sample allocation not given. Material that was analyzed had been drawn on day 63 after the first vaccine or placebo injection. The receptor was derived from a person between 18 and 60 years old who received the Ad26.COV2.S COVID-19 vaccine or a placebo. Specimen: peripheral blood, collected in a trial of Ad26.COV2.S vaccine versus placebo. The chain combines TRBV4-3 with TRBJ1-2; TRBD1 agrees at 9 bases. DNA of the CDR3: TGCGCCAGCAGCCAGAATATCGGGGACAGGGCAGACTATGGCTACACCTTC. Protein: CASSQNIGDRADYGYTF.